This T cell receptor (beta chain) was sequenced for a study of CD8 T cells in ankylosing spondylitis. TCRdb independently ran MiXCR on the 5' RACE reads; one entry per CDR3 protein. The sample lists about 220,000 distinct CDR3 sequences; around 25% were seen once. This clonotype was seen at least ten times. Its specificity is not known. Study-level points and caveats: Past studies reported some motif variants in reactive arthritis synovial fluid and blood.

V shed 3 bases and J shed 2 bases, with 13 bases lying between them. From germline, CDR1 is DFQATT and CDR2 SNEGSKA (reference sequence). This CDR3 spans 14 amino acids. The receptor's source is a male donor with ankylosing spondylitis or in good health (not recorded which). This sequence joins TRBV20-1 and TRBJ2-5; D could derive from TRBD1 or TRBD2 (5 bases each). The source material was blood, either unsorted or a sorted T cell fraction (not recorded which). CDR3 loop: CSASHTGRQETQYF. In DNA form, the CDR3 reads TGCAGTGCTAGCCACACGGGACGGCAAGAGACCCAGTACTTC.